One and the same sample provided the 7 T cell receptor beta chains below, sequenced in a study of vaccination and CD4 T cells after COVID-19. Treatment here: approximately 9-day PBMC culture with coronavirus spike peptide pools or control peptides (ViraFEST assay). These receptors have no identified antigens. With the Oncomine TCR Beta short-read assay, DNA from cultured CD4+ T cells was sequenced. In TCRdb, the PCR reads were re-called with MiXCR into one record per CDR3 protein. Of over 10,000 distinct CDR3 sequences in the sample, approximately 79% are singletons; the top ten hold 25% to 35%. Specimen: CD4+ T cells from blood, cultured in vitro. The origin of the receptors is a human donor who had recovered from COVID-19.

This clonotype has a handful of counts. This chain links TRBV7-8 with TRBJ1-5; no clear D. This CDR3 is built from 15 residues. V was pared by 1 base and J by 0 bases, with 7 bases between. Germline V lookup: CDR1 SGHVS, CDR2 FQNEAQ. Written as DNA, the CDR3 is TGTGCCAGCAGCTTAGGGCATTATAGCAATCAGCCCCAGCATTTT. Residues: CASSLGHYSNQPQHF.

V is TRBV7-2 and J is TRBJ1-1, with 7 bases fitting TRBD1. Germline CDR1 reads SGHTA; CDR2 reads FQGNSA. The CDR3 is made up of 12 amino acids. Trimming at V came to 1 base and at J to 10 bases, leaving 3 bases not matched to a gene. The DNA of the CDR3 is TGTGCCAGCAGCTTAGACAGGGGTGCAGCTTTCTTT. Translating it yields CASSLDRGAAFF. Filled out from reference TRBV7-2 and TRBJ1-1, the complete variable domain reads GAGVSQSPSNKVTEKGKDVELRCDPISGHTALYWYRQSLGQGLEFLIYFQGNSAPDKSGLPSDRFSAERTGGSVSTLTIQRTQQEDSAVYLCASSLDRGAAFFGQGTRLTVV.

The rearrangement joins TRBV15 to TRBJ1-1, with 10 positions matching TRBD1. CDR3 length: 15 amino acids. In germline, CDR1 is LNHNV, CDR2 YYDKDF (reference sequence). J was trimmed by 12 bases and V by 0 bases; bases with no gene match: 10. Written as DNA, the CDR3 is TGTGCCACCAGCAGAGATTTCGTGGGGGGACAGGGGCCTTTCTTT. Its translation is CATSRDFVGGQGPFF.

The rearrangement uses TRBV7-8 and TRBJ2-2, with no clear D. V lost 5 bases and J lost 0, with 7 bases in between. The CDR3 loop spans 14 amino acids. Germline-derived CDR1 and CDR2 are SGHVS and FQNEAQ. The CDR3 DNA is TGTGCCAGCAGCCCCGGACCGAACACCGGGGAGCTGTTTTTT. Translation gives CASSPGPNTGELFF. Filled out from reference TRBV7-8 and TRBJ2-2, the complete variable domain reads GAGVSQSPRYKVAKRGQDVALRCDPISGHVSLFWYQQALGQGPEFLTYFQNEAQLDKSGLPSDRFFAERPEGSVSTLKIQRTQQEDSAVYLCASSPGPNTGELFFGEGSRLTVL.

The rearrangement links TRBV7-2 to TRBJ2-1; D unclear. Per germline, CDR1 SGHTA and CDR2 FQGNSA. The V gene lost 5 bases and the J gene lost 3 bases, with 11 bases spanning the gap. This CDR3 region has 14 residues. The CDR3 DNA reads as TGTGCCAGCAGCCCCGCCCTAGTCTACAATGAGCAGTTCTTC. Protein sequence: CASSPALVYNEQFF.

This clonotype has just a few counts. J is TRBJ1-5 and V is TRBV6-1; 8 positions match TRBD1. The CDR3 runs to 14 residues. J was trimmed by 4 bases and V by 6 bases; bases with no gene match: 5. CDR1 and CDR2 from the germline V gene are MNHNS and SASEGT. The CDR3 reads CASSLDRGNQPQHF. CDR3 nucleotide sequence: TGTGCCAGCAGCCTCGACAGGGGTAATCAGCCCCAGCATTTT.

CDR3 in DNA: TGTGCCAGCAGTCCTCAAGCGACCACTGAAGCTTTCTTT. Amino acids: CASSPQATTEAFF. V gene TRBV12-3 or TRBV12-4 combines with J gene TRBJ1-1; D gene ambiguous. The ends were cut back, 5 bases at V and 4 bases at J, with 11 bases in the middle. CDR3 length: 13 amino acids.